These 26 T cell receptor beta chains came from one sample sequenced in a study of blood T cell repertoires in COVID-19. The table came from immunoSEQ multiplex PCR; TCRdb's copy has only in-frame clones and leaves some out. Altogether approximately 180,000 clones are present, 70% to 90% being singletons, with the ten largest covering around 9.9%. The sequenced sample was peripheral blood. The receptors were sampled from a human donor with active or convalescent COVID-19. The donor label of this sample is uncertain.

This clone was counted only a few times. CDR3 in amino acids: CASARGQETQYF. The CDR3 DNA reads TGTGCCAGCGCAAGGGGACAAGAGACCCAGTACTTC. The rearrangement uses TRBV25-1 and TRBJ2-5; TRBD1 is a possible D gene (5 bases). Germline V gene lookup returns CDR1 MGHDK and CDR2 SYGVNS. The CDR3 has 12 amino acids. V lost 8 bases to trimming and J lost 2 bases, with 9 bases between them.

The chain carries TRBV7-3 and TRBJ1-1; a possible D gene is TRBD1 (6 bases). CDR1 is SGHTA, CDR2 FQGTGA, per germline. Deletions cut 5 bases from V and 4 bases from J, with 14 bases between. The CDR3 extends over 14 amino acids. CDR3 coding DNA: TGTGCCAGCAGCACCGGACAAGGGGGCACTGAAGCTTTCTTT. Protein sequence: CASSTGQGGTEAFF.

The CDR3 sequence: CASSERGGAIEKLFF. The CDR3 nucleotides read TGTGCCAGCAGTGAACGGGGGGGGGCCATTGAAAAACTGTTTTTT. The rearrangement uses TRBV25-1 and TRBJ1-4; tentatively, D is TRBD1 (6 bases). The CDR3 sequence is 15 residues long. The V end lost 2 bases, the J end lost 7 bases, and 14 bases lay between the germline ends. Germline V gene lookup returns CDR1 MGHDK and CDR2 SYGVNS.

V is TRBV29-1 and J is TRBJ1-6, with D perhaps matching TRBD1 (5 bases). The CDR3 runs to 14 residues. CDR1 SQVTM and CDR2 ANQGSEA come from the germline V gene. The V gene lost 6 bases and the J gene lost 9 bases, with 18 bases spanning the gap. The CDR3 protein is CSVQGGDLGSPLHF. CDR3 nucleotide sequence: TGCAGCGTCCAGGGCGGGGACTTGGGTTCACCCCTCCACTTT.

CDR3 coding DNA: TGTGCCAGCTCACCAAGCGACCCCCGGTCCAATGAGCAGTTCTTC. This sequence encodes CASSPSDPRSNEQFF. The rearrangement joins TRBV18 to TRBJ2-1; D uncertain. V gave up 2 bases and J gave up 6 bases, with 14 bases separating them. Germline loops: CDR1 KGHSH, CDR2 LQKENI. CDR3 length: 15 amino acids.

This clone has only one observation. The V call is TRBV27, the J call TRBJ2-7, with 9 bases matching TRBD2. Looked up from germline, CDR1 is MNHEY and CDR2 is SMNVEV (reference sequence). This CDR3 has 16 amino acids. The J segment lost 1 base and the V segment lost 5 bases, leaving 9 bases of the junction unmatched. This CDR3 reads CASSESLAGMSYEQYF. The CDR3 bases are TGTGCCAGCAGTGAATCACTAGCGGGCATGTCCTACGAGCAGTACTTC.

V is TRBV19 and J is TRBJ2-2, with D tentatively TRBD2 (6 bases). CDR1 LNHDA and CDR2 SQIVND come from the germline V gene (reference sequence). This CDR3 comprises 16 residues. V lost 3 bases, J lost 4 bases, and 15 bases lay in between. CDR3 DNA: TGTGCCAGTAGTATCGGCGGAGGGCCAATCACCGGGGAGCTGTTTTTT. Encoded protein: CASSIGGGPITGELFF. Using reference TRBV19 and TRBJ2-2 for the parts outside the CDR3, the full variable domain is DGGITQSPKYLFRKEGQNVTLSCEQNLNHDAMYWYRQDPGQGLRLIYYSQIVNDFQKGDIAEGYSVSREKKESFPLTVTSAQKNPTAFYLCASSIGGGPITGELFFGEGSRLTVL.

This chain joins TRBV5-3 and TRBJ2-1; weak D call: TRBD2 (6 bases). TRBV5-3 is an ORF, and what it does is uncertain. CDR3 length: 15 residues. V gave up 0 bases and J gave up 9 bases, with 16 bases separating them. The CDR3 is CARSLEGTGEFEQFF. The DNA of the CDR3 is TGTGCCAGAAGCTTGGAGGGTACGGGAGAATTTGAGCAGTTCTTC.

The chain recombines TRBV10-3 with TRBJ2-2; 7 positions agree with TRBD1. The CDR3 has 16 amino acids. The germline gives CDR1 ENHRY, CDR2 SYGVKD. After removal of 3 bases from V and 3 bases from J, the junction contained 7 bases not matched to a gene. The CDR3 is CAISDRKGTDTGELFF. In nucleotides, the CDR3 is TGTGCCATCAGTGATAGGAAGGGGACAGACACCGGGGAGCTGTTTTTT.

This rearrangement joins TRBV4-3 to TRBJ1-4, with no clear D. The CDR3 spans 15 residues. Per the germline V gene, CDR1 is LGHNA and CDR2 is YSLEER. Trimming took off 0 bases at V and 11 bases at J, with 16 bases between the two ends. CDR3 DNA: TGCGCCAGCAGCCAAGATTGGCAGGCTCTTGAGAAACTGTTTTTT. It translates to CASSQDWQALEKLFF.

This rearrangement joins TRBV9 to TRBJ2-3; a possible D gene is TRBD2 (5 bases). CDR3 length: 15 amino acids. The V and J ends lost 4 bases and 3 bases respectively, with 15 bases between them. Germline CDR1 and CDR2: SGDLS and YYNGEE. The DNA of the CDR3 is TGTGCCAGCAGCCCCGCGTGGGAGAGGACAGATACGCAGTATTTT. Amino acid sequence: CASSPAWERTDTQYF.

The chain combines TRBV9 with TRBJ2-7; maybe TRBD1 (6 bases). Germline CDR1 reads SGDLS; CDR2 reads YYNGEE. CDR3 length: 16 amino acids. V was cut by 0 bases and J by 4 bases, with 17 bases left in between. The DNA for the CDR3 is TGTGCCAGCAGCGTAGGCCCAGCAGGGGTCCGTTACGAGCAGTACTTC. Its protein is CASSVGPAGVRYEQYF.

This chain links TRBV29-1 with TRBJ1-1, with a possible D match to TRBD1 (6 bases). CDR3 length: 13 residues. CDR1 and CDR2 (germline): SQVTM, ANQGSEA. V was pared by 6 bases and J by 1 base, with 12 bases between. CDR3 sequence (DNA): TGCAGCGTAACAGGGAGTCGGAACACTGAAGCTTTCTTT. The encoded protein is CSVTGSRNTEAFF.

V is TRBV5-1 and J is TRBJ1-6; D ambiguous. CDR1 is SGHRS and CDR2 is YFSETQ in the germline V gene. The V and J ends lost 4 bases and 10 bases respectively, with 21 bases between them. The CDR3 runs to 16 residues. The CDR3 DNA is TGCGCCAGCAGCCCCCTGGCGGAGGTTGGTAGATCACCCCTCCACTTT. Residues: CASSPLAEVGRSPLHF. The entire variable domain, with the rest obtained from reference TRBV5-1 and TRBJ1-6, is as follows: KAGVTQTPRYLIKTRGQQVTLSCSPISGHRSVSWYQQTPGQGLQFLFEYFSETQRNKGNFPGRFSGRQFSNSRSEMNVSTLELGDSALYLCASSPLAEVGRSPLHFGNGTRLTVT.

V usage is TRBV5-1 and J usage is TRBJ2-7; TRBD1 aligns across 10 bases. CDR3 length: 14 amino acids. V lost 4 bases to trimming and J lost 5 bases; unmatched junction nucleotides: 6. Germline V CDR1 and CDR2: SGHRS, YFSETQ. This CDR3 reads CASSTGDRGHEQYF. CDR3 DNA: TGCGCCAGCAGCACGGGGGACAGGGGTCACGAGCAGTACTTC. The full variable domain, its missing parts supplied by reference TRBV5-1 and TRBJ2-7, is KAGVTQTPRYLIKTRGQQVTLSCSPISGHRSVSWYQQTPGQGLQFLFEYFSETQRNKGNFPGRFSGRQFSNSRSEMNVSTLELGDSALYLCASSTGDRGHEQYFGPGTRLTVT.

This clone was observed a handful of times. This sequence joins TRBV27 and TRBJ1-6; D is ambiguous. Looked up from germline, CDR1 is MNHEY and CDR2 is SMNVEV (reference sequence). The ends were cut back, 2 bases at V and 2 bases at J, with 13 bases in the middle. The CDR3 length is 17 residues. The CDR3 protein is CASSLEWSGTYNSPLHF. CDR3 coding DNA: TGTGCCAGCAGTTTAGAGTGGTCAGGCACCTATAATTCACCCCTCCACTTT.

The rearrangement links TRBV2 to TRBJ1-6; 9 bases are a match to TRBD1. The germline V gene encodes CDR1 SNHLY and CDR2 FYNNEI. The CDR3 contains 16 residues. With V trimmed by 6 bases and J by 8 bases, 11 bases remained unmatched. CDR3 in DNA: TGTGCCAGCAGCCACCGACAGGGGGTTAGGGATTCACCCCTCCACTTT. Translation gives CASSHRQGVRDSPLHF.

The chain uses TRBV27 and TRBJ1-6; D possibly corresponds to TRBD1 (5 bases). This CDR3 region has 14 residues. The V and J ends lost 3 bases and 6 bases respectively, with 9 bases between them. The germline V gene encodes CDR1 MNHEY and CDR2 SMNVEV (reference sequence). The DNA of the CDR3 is TGTGCCAGCAGTTTGACAGTTCCTAATTCACCCCTCCACTTT. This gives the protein CASSLTVPNSPLHF.

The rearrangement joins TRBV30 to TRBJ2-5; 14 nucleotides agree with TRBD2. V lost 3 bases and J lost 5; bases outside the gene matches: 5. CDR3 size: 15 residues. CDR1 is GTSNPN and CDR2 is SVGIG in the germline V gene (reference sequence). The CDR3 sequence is CAWSRLAGGRETQYF. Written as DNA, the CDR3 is TGTGCCTGGAGCAGACTAGCGGGGGGGCGGGAGACCCAGTACTTC.

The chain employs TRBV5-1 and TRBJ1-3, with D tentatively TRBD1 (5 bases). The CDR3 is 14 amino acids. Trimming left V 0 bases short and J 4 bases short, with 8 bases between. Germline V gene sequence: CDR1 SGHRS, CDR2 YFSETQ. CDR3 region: CASSLAREGNTIYF. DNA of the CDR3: TGCGCCAGCAGCTTGGCCAGGGAAGGAAACACCATATATTTT. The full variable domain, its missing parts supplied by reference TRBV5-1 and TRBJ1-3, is KAGVTQTPRYLIKTRGQQVTLSCSPISGHRSVSWYQQTPGQGLQFLFEYFSETQRNKGNFPGRFSGRQFSNSRSEMNVSTLELGDSALYLCASSLAREGNTIYFGEGSWLTVV.

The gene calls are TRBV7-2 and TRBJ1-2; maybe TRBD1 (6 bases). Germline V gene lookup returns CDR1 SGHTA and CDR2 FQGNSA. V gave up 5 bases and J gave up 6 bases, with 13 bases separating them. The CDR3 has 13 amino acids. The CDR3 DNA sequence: TGTGCCAGCAGCGAGGACAGCCTTAATGGCTACACCTTC. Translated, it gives CASSEDSLNGYTF. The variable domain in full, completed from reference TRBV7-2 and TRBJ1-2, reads GAGVSQSPSNKVTEKGKDVELRCDPISGHTALYWYRQSLGQGLEFLIYFQGNSAPDKSGLPSDRFSAERTGGSVSTLTIQRTQQEDSAVYLCASSEDSLNGYTFGSGTRLTVV.

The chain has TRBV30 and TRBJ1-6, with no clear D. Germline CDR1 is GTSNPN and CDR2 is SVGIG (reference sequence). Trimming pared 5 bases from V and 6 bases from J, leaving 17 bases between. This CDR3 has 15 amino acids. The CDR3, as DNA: TGTGCCTGGGGACGTCGGGGTTTACTTAATTCACCCCTCCACTTT. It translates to CAWGRRGLLNSPLHF.

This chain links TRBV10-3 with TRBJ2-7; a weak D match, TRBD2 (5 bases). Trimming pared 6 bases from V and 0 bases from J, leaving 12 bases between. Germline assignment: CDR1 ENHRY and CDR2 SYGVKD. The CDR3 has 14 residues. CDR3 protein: CAISLTGSSYEQYF. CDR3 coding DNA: TGTGCCATCAGCCTGACTGGGAGCTCCTACGAGCAGTACTTC.

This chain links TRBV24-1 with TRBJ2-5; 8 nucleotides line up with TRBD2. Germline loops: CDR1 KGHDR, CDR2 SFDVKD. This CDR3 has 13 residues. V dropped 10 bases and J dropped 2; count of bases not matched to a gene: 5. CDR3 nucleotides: TGTGCCACGGGTTCTAGCGGGCAAGAGACCCAGTACTTC. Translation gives CATGSSGQETQYF.

The CDR3 sequence: CASTGLAGGPNTEYF. As DNA, the CDR3 is TGCGCCAGCACTGGACTAGCGGGGGGCCCTAATACTGAGTATTTT. J is TRBJ2-3 and V is TRBV10-2; TRBD2 matches 14 bases. The CDR3 runs 15 residues. Germline loops: CDR1 WSHSY, CDR2 SAAADI. Trimming took 7 bases from V and 13 from J; bases not matched to a gene: 13.

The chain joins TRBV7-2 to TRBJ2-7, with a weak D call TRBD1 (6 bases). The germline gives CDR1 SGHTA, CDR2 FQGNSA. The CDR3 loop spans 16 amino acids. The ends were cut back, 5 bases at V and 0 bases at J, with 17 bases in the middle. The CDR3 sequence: CASSRQSTGSSYEQYF. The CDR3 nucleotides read TGTGCCAGCAGCCGTCAATCAACAGGGAGCTCCTACGAGCAGTACTTC.